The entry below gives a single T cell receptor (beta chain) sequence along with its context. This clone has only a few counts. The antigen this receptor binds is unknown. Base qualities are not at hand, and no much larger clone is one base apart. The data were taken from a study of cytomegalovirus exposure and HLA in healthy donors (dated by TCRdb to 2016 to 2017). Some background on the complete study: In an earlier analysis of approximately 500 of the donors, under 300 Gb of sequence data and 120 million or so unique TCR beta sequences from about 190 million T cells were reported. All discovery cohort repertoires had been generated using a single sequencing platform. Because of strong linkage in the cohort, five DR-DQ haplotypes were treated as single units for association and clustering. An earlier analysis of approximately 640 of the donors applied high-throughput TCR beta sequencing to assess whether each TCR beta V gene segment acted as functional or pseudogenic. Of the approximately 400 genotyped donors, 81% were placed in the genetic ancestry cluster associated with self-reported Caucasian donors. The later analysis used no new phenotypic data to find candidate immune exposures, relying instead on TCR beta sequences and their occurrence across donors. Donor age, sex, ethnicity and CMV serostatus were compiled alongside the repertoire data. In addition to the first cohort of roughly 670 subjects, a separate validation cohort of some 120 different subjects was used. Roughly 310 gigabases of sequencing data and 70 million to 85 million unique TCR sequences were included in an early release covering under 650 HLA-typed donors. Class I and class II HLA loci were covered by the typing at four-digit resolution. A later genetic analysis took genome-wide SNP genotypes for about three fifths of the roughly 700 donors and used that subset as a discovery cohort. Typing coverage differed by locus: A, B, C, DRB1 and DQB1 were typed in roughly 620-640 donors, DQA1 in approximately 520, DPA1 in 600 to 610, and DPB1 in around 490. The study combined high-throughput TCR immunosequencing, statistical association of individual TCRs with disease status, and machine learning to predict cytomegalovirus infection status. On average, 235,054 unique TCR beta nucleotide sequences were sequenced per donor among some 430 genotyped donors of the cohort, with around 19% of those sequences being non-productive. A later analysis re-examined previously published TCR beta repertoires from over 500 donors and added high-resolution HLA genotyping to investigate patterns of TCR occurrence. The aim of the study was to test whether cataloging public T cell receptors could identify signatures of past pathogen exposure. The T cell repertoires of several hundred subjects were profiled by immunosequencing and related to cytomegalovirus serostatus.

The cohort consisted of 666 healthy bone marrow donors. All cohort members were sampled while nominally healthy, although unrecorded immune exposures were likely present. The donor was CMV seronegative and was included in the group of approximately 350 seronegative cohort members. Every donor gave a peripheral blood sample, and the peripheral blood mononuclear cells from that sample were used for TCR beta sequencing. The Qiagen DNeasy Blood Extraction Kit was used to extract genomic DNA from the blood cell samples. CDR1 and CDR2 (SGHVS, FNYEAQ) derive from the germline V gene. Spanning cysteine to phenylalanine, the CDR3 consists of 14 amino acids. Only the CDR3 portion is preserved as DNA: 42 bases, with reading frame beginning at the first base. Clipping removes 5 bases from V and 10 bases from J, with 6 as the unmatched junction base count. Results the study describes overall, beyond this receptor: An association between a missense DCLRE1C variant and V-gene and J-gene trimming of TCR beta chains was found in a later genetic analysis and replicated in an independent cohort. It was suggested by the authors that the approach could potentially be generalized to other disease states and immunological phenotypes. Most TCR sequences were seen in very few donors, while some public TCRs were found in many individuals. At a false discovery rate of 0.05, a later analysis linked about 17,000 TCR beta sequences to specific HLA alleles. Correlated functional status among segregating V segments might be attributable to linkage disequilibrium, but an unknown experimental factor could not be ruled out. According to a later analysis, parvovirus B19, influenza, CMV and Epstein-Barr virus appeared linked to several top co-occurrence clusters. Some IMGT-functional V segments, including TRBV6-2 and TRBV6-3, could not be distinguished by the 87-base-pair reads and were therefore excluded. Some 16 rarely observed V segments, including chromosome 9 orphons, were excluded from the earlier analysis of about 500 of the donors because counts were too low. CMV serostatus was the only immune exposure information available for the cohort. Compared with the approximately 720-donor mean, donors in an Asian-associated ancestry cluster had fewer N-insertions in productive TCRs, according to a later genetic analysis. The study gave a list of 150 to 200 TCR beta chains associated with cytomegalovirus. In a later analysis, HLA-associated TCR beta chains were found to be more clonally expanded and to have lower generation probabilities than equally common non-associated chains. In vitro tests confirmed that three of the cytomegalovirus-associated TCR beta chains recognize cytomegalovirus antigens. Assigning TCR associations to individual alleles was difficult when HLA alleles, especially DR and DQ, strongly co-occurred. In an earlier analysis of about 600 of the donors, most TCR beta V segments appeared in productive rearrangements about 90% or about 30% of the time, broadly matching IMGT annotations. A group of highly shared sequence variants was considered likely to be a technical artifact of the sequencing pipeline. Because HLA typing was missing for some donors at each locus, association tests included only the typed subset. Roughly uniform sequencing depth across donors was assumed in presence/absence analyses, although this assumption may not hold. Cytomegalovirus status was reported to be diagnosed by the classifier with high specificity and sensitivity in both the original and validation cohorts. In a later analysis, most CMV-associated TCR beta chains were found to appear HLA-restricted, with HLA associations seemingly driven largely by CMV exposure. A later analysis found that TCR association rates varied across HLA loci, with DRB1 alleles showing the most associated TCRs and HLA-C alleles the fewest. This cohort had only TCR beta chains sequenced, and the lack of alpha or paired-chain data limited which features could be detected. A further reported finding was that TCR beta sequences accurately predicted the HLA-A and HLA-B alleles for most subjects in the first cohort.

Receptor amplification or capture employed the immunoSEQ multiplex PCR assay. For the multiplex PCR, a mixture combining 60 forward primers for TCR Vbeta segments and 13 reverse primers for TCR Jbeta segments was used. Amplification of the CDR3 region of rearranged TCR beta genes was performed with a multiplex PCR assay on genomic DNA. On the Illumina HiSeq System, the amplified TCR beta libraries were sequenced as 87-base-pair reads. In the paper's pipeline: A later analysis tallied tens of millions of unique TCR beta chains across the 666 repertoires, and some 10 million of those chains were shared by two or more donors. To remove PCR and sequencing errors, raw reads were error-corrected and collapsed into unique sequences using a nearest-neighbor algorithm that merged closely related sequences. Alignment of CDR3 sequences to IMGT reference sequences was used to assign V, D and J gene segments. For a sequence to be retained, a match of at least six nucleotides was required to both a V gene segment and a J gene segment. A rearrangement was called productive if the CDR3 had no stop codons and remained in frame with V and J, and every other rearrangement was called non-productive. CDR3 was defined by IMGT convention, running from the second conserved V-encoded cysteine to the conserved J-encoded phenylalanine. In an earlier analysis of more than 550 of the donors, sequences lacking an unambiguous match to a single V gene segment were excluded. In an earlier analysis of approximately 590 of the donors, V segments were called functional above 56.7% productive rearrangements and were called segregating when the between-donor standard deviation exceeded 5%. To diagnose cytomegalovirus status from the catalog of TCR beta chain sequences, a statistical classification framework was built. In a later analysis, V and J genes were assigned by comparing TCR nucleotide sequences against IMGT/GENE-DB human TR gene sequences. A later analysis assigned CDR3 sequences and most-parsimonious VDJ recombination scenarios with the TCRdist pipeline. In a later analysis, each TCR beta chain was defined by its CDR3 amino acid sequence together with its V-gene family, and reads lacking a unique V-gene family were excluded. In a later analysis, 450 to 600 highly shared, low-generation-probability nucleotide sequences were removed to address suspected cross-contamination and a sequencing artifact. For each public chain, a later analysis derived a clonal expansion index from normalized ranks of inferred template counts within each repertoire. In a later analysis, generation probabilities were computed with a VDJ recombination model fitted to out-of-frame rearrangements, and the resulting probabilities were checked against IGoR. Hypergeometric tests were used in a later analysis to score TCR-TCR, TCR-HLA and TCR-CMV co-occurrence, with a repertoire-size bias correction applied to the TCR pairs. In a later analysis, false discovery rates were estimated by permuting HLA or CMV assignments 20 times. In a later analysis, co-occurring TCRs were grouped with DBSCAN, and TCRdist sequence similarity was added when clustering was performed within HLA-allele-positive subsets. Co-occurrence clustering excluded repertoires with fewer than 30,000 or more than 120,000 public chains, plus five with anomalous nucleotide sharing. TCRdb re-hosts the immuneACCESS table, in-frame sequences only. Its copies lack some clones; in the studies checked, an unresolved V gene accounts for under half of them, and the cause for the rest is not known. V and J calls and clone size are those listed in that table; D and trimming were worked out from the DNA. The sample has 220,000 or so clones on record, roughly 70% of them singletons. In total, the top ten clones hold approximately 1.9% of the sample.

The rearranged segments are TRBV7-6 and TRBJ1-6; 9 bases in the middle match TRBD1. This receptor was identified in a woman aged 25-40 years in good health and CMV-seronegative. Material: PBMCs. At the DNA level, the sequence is TGTGCCAGCAGCCCGGACAGGGGCGACTCACCCCTCCACTTT. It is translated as CASSPDRGDSPLHF.